These T cell receptor beta chains were read from a single sample in a study of metastatic and nonmetastatic thyroid tumors. TCRdb re-called clones from the PCR reads using MiXCR. The profile covers approximately 15,000 clones, with over 10% appearing a single time and roughly 30% taken by the ten largest. The sequenced material came from blood. The receptors come from a female donor with papillary thyroid cancer or a benign thyroid nodule (not recorded which). Some clones in this sample may be carry-over from other donors' samples. Both conserved end residues are part of each CDR3. The D gene is left open where the match is weak. Expanded clones are given a class, and other clones once, few, many or no size at all.

clone size: many
D gene: TRBD1
J gene: TRBJ2-7
V gene: TRBV11-2
CDR3 DNA: TGTGCCAGCAGCCGTGGGACAGGGTACGAGCAGTACTTC
CDR3 protein: CASSRGTGYEQYF

clone size: medium-sized
D gene: TRBD1
J gene: TRBJ1-2
V gene: TRBV28
CDR3 DNA: TGTGCCAGCAGTGAAACAGGGGGGGCCTATGGCTACACCTTC
CDR3 protein: CASSETGGAYGYTF

clone size: many
D gene: .
J gene: TRBJ2-3
V gene: TRBV14
CDR3 DNA: TGTGCCAGCAGCCAAGAAGGGGCGCTTGTGCCAGATACGCAGTATTTT
CDR3 protein: CASSQEGALVPDTQYF

clone size: few
D gene: .
J gene: TRBJ1-1
V gene: TRBV28
CDR3 DNA: TGTGCCAACAGCTCCCTCCAACAGTTTTCAGATTTCTTT
CDR3 protein: CANSSLQQFSDFF

clone size: many
D gene: .
J gene: TRBJ2-1
V gene: TRBV7-3
CDR3 DNA: TGTGCCAGCAGCCGAGGGACCTATTCTTCGTCTGATGAGCAGTTCTTC
CDR3 protein: CASSRGTYSSSDEQFF

clone size: medium-sized
D gene: .
J gene: TRBJ1-6
V gene: TRBV6-1
CDR3 DNA: TGTGCCAGCACCCATTTATCAGCGGCAGAATCACCCCTCCACTTT
CDR3 protein: CASTHLSAAESPLHF

clone size: medium-sized
D gene: .
J gene: TRBJ2-1
V gene: TRBV12-3/TRBV12-4
CDR3 DNA: TGTGCCAGCAGTTTACAGGCGTACAATGAGCAGTTCTTC
CDR3 protein: CASSLQAYNEQFF

clone size: .
D gene: TRBD1
J gene: TRBJ2-5
V gene: TRBV9
CDR3 DNA: TGTGCCAGCGGCCCCGGGACAGGGGGCCCCGTGGAGACCCAGTACTTC
CDR3 protein: CASGPGTGGPVETQYF

clone size: .
D gene: .
J gene: TRBJ2-7
V gene: TRBV19
CDR3 DNA: TGTGCCTTCGTTTACGAGCAGTGCTTC
CDR3 protein: CAFVYEQCF

clone size: many
D gene: .
J gene: TRBJ1-1
V gene: TRBV6-2/TRBV6-3
CDR3 DNA: TGTGCCAGCACCTCACGGGACGGTTTTTTGGCCGAAGCTTTCTTT
CDR3 protein: CASTSRDGFLAEAFF

clone size: few
D gene: TRBD1
J gene: TRBJ1-1
V gene: TRBV27
CDR3 DNA: TGTGCCAGCATCCTAACGACCAGGGGGACTAGCACTGAAGCTCTCTTT
CDR3 protein: CASILTTRGTSTEALF

clone size: many
D gene: .
J gene: TRBJ1-6
V gene: TRBV9
CDR3 DNA: TGTGCCAGCAGCGCGGGCCCAGGGGCTTCACCCCTCCACTTT
CDR3 protein: CASSAGPGASPLHF

clone size: many
D gene: TRBD1
J gene: TRBJ2-7
V gene: TRBV7-2
CDR3 DNA: TGTGCCAGCAGCTTAACCGGACAGGGGTACGAGCAGTACTTC
CDR3 protein: CASSLTGQGYEQYF

clone size: medium-sized
D gene: TRBD2
J gene: TRBJ2-7
V gene: TRBV28
CDR3 DNA: TGTGCCAGCAGTCCCCGAGGAACTAGCGGGAGGTACGAGCAGTACTTC
CDR3 protein: CASSPRGTSGRYEQYF

clone size: few
D gene: .
J gene: TRBJ1-3
V gene: TRBV6-5
CDR3 DNA: TGTGCCAGCAGTTATAGGCAATCGGACACCATATATTTT
CDR3 protein: CASSYRQSDTIYF

clone size: .
D gene: TRBD1
J gene: TRBJ2-2
V gene: TRBV12-3/TRBV12-4
CDR3 DNA: TGTGCCAGCAGTCCGTGGACAGGGGCCGCCACCGGGGAGCTGTTTTTT
CDR3 protein: CASSPWTGAATGELFF

clone size: few
D gene: .
J gene: TRBJ1-2
V gene: TRBV24-1
CDR3 DNA: TGTGCCACCAGTGATCGAACAGCCCCCTATGGCTACACCTTC
CDR3 protein: CATSDRTAPYGYTF

clone size: .
D gene: TRBD1
J gene: TRBJ1-2
V gene: TRBV30
CDR3 DNA: TGTGCCTGGAGTGGGGACAGGGGCCGCCTGAGTGGCTACACCTTC
CDR3 protein: CAWSGDRGRLSGYTF

clone size: .
D gene: .
J gene: TRBJ1-5
V gene: TRBV27
CDR3 DNA: TGTGCCAGTAGTTCTCAGATCAATCATCCCCAGCATTTT
CDR3 protein: CASSSQINHPQHF

clone size: .
D gene: .
J gene: TRBJ1-2
V gene: TRBV12-3/TRBV12-4
CDR3 DNA: TGTTCCAGCAGTTTACGCGGGGGGGCTAACTATGGCTACACCTTC
CDR3 protein: CSSSLRGGANYGYTF

clone size: many
D gene: .
J gene: TRBJ2-3
V gene: TRBV20-1
CDR3 DNA: TGCAGTGCCCAACCGATAACAACAGATACGCAGTATTTT
CDR3 protein: CSAQPITTDTQYF

clone size: many
D gene: .
J gene: TRBJ1-1
V gene: TRBV3-1
CDR3 DNA: TGTGCCAGCAGCCAACAGGTCAACACTGAAGCTTTCTTT
CDR3 protein: CASSQQVNTEAFF

clone size: medium-sized
D gene: .
J gene: TRBJ2-1
V gene: TRBV28
CDR3 DNA: TGTGCCAGCAGTTTGGGATTAGCAGATTACAATGAGCAGTTCTTC
CDR3 protein: CASSLGLADYNEQFF

clone size: .
D gene: .
J gene: TRBJ1-5
V gene: TRBV12-3/TRBV12-4
CDR3 DNA: TGTGCCAGCAGTTTAGCACAGGGTCATCAGCCCCAGCATTTT
CDR3 protein: CASSLAQGHQPQHF

clone size: .
D gene: TRBD2
J gene: TRBJ2-1
V gene: TRBV11-1
CDR3 DNA: TGTGCCAGCAGCTCATTAGCGGGGTGCAGCTACAATGAGCATTTCTTC
CDR3 protein: CASSSLAGCSYNEHFF

clone size: many
D gene: .
J gene: TRBJ2-4
V gene: TRBV28
CDR3 DNA: TGTGCCAGCAGGGGGGGATCAGCCAAAAACATTCAGTACTTC
CDR3 protein: CASRGGSAKNIQYF

clone size: medium-sized
D gene: .
J gene: TRBJ1-6
V gene: TRBV6-1
CDR3 DNA: TGTGCCAGCAGTGCCTACTTACCAAATTCACCCCTCCACTTT
CDR3 protein: CASSAYLPNSPLHF

clone size: many
D gene: .
J gene: TRBJ2-5
V gene: TRBV7-6
CDR3 DNA: TGTGCCAGCAGCTTAGGCTTGCAACAAGAGACCCAGTACTTC
CDR3 protein: CASSLGLQQETQYF

clone size: many
D gene: .
J gene: TRBJ1-4
V gene: TRBV5-1
CDR3 DNA: TGCGCCAGCAGCTTCGCAGGGTATCATGAAAAACTGTTTTTT
CDR3 protein: CASSFAGYHEKLFF

clone size: many
D gene: .
J gene: TRBJ2-2
V gene: TRBV7-9
CDR3 DNA: TGTGCCAGCAGCCTCGCCGGGGAGCTGTTTTTT
CDR3 protein: CASSLAGELFF

clone size: medium-sized
D gene: TRBD1
J gene: TRBJ1-1
V gene: TRBV28
CDR3 DNA: TGTGCCAGCAGGATAACAGGGGCACGCACTGAAGCTTTCTTT
CDR3 protein: CASRITGARTEAFF

clone size: few
D gene: TRBD1
J gene: TRBJ2-3
V gene: TRBV6-1
CDR3 DNA: TGTGCCAGCAGTCTAGGGGGCGCGAAAGATACGCAGTATTTT
CDR3 protein: CASSLGGAKDTQYF

clone size: many
D gene: .
J gene: TRBJ1-5
V gene: TRBV7-9
CDR3 DNA: TGTGCCAGCAGCTTAGCACAGCCCAATCAGCCCCAGCATTTT
CDR3 protein: CASSLAQPNQPQHF

clone size: medium-sized
D gene: .
J gene: TRBJ1-2
V gene: TRBV12-3/TRBV12-4
CDR3 DNA: TGTGCCAGCAGCTCTTCAACACGGGGCTACACCTTC
CDR3 protein: CASSSSTRGYTF

clone size: .
D gene: TRBD1
J gene: TRBJ2-2
V gene: TRBV19
CDR3 DNA: TGTGCCACGACAAGACAGGGGGCCGGGGAGCTGTTTTTT
CDR3 protein: CATTRQGAGELFF

clone size: many
D gene: TRBD1
J gene: TRBJ1-2
V gene: TRBV3-1
CDR3 DNA: TGTGCCAGCAAGCGGCAGGGGGCGGGGGGCTACACCTTC
CDR3 protein: CASKRQGAGGYTF

clone size: many
D gene: TRBD1
J gene: TRBJ1-5
V gene: TRBV7-9
CDR3 DNA: TGTGCCAGCAGCCCGACAGGGGCCAGCAATCAGCCCCAGCATTTT
CDR3 protein: CASSPTGASNQPQHF

clone size: many
D gene: TRBD1
J gene: TRBJ1-2
V gene: TRBV4-3
CDR3 DNA: TGCGCCAGCAGCCAAGATTTCGCCGACAGGGGCTACTATGGCTACACCTTC
CDR3 protein: CASSQDFADRGYYGYTF

clone size: medium-sized
D gene: .
J gene: TRBJ1-2
V gene: TRBV6-1
CDR3 DNA: TGTGCCAGCAGTGAAGGGCCTTCGGACAACTATGGCTACACCTTC
CDR3 protein: CASSEGPSDNYGYTF

clone size: many
D gene: .
J gene: TRBJ1-1
V gene: TRBV5-8
CDR3 DNA: TGTGCCAGCAGCCGACAGGTGAACACTGAAGCTTTCTTT
CDR3 protein: CASSRQVNTEAFF

clone size: medium-sized
D gene: .
J gene: TRBJ1-2
V gene: TRBV28
CDR3 DNA: TGTGCCAGCAGTTCTGAGGGAGCTAACTATGGCTACACCTTC
CDR3 protein: CASSSEGANYGYTF

clone size: .
D gene: TRBD2
J gene: TRBJ2-3
V gene: TRBV20-1
CDR3 DNA: TGCAGTGCTCGGGGCTTAGCGGGGGCCACAGATACGCAGTATTTT
CDR3 protein: CSARGLAGATDTQYF

clone size: many
D gene: .
J gene: TRBJ2-2
V gene: TRBV11-2
CDR3 DNA: TGTGCCAGCAGCTTAAGTCCCAGGGTCGACACCGGGGAGCTGTTTTTT
CDR3 protein: CASSLSPRVDTGELFF

clone size: many
D gene: TRBD2
J gene: TRBJ2-1
V gene: TRBV7-2
CDR3 DNA: TGTGCCAGCAGCTTTGGAGCGGGAGGCTTGTATGAGCAGTTCTTC
CDR3 protein: CASSFGAGGLYEQFF

clone size: many
D gene: .
J gene: TRBJ2-5
V gene: TRBV6-1
CDR3 DNA: TGTGCCAGCAGACCTTCGCTGGGGACCCAGTACTTC
CDR3 protein: CASRPSLGTQYF

clone size: few
D gene: .
J gene: TRBJ2-7
V gene: TRBV6-1
CDR3 DNA: TGTGCCAGCAGTGAAGATCCGGCAGCGACCTACGAGCAGTACTTC
CDR3 protein: CASSEDPAATYEQYF